This T cell receptor (beta chain) was observed in a study of cytomegalovirus exposure and HLA in healthy donors. This clone turned up a few times. What it recognizes is unknown. V dropped 5 bases and J dropped 12 bases, with 14 bases sitting between them. The CDR3 consists of 12 residues. The V gene's germline CDR1 is SGHVS and CDR2 FQNEAQ. Healthy bone marrow donors made up the donors. PCR used 60 Vbeta primers and 13 Jbeta primers. Clones were sequenced by immunoSEQ multiplex PCR, and TCRdb holds only the in-frame ones, with some missing. The sample yields some 130,000 clones, around 73% seen once. General observations from the study: With further analysis later on, most CMV-associated TCR beta chains appeared HLA-restricted. It was 150 to 200 TCR beta chains that were listed as cytomegalovirus-associated.

The chain joins TRBV7-8 to TRBJ2-1, with D tentatively TRBD1 (6 bases). The sequenced sample was PBMCs. The sequence derives from a human donor in good health. The DNA for the CDR3 is TGTGCCAGCAGCCCAGGGGTTGAATGGCAGTTCTTC. This encodes CASSPGVEWQFF.